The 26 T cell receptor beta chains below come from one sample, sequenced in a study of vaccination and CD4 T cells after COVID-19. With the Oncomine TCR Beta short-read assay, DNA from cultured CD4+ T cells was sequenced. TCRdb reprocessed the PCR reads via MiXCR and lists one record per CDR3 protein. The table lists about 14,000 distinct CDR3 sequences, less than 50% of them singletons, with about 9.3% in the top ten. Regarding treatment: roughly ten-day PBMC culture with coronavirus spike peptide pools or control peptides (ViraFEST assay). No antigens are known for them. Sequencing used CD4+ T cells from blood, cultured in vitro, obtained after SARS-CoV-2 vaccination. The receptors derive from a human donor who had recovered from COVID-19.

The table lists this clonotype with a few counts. The CDR3 is CASSPYEGEQYF. The CDR3 nucleotides are TGTGCCAGCAGCCCTTATGAAGGTGAGCAGTACTTC. The rearrangement links TRBV6-1 to TRBJ2-7; D call uncertain. V dropped 6 bases and J dropped 7 bases, with 13 bases sitting between them. Germline V lookup: CDR1 MNHNS, CDR2 SASEGT. The CDR3 consists of 12 residues.

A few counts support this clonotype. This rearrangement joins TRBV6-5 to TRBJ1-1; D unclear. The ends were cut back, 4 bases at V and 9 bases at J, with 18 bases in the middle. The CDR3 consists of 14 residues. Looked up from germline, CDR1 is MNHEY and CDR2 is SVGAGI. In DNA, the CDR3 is TGTGCCAGCAGTTCATCATGGCGGGCAGTTAAAGCTTTCTTT. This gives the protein CASSSSWRAVKAFF.

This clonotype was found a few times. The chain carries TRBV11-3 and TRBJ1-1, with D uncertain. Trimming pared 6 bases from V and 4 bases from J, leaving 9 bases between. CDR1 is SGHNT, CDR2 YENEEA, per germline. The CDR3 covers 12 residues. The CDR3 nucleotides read TGTGCCAGCAGTCATTGGTCCACTGAAGCTTTCTTT. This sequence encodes CASSHWSTEAFF.

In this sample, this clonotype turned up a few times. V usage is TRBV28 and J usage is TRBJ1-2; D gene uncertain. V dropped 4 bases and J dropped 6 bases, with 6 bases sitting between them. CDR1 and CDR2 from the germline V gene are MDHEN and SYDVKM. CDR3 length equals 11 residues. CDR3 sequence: CASSYTDGYTF. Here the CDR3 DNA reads TGTGCCAGCAGTTATACAGATGGCTACACCTTC.

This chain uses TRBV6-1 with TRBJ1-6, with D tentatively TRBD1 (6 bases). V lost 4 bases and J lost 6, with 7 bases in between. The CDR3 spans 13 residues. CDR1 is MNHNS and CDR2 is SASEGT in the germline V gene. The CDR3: CASSVRGNSPLHF. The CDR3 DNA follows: TGTGCCAGCAGTGTCAGGGGTAATTCACCCCTCCACTTT.

The CDR3 here is CASSLRPAGRTDTQYF. The CDR3 DNA is TGTGCCAGCAGTTTAAGGCCCGCGGGGCGCACAGATACGCAGTATTTT. The rearrangement links TRBV28 to TRBJ2-3; TRBD2 might be the D (6 bases). The V gene lost 2 bases and the J gene lost 1 base, with 13 bases spanning the gap. The CDR3 covers 16 residues. Germline lookup yields CDR1 MDHEN and CDR2 SYDVKM.

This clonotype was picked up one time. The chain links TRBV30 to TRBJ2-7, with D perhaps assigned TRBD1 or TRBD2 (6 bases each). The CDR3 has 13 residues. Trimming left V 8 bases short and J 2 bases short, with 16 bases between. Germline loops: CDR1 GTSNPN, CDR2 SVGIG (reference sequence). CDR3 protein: CAGEGGLTYEQYF. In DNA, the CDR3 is TGTGCCGGCGAAGGGGGACTCACCTACGAGCAGTACTTC.

CDR3 loop: CASSVGSPNYGYTF. The CDR3 DNA follows: TGTGCCAGCAGTGTGGGGTCGCCTAACTATGGCTACACCTTC. The rearrangement links TRBV2 to TRBJ1-2; the D is unclear. Trimming removed 4 bases from V and 0 bases from J, with 9 bases in between. This CDR3 contains 14 residues. Germline lookup yields CDR1 SNHLY and CDR2 FYNNEI.

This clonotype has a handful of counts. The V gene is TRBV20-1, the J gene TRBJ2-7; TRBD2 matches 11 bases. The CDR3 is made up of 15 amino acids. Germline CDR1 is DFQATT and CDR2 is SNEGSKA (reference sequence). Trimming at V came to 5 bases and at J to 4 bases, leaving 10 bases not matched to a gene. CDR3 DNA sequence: TGCAGTGCTCCCATAGCGGGAGGGCCTGGGTACGAGCAGTACTTC. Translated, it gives CSAPIAGGPGYEQYF.

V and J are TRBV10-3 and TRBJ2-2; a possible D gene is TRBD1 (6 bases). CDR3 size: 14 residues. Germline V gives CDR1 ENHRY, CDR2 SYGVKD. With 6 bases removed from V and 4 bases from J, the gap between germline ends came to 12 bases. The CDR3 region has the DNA TGTGCCATCAGCCCCGGACAGTCCACCGGGGAGCTGTTTTTT. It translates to CAISPGQSTGELFF.

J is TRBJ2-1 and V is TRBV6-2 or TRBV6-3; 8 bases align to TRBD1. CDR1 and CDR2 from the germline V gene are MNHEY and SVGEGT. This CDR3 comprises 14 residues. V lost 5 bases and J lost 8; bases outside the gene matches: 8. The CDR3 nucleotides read TGTGCCAGCAGTACGAGGACAGGGAGCGATGAGCAGTTCTTC. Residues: CASSTRTGSDEQFF.

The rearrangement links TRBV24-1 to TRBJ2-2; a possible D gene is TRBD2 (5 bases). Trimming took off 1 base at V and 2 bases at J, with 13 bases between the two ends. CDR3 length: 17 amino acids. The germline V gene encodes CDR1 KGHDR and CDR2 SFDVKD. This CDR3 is CATSDLEAGANTGELFF. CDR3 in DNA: TGTGCCACCAGTGATTTAGAGGCGGGCGCCAACACCGGGGAGCTGTTTTTT.

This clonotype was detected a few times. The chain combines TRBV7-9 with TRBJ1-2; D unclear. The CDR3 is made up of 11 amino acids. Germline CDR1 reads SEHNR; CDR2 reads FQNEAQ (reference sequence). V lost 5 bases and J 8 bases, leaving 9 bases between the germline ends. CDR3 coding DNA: TGTGCCAGCAGCCGGGCGGAAGGCTACACCTTC. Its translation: CASSRAEGYTF.

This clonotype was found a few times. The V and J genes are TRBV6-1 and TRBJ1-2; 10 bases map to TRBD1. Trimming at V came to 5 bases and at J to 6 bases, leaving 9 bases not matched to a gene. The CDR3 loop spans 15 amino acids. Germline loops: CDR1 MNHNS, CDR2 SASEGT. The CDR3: CASSRIGQGGNGYTF. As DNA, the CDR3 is TGTGCCAGCAGTAGGATTGGACAGGGGGGGAATGGCTACACCTTC.

DNA for the CDR3: TGTGCCAGCAGCAAGGAGCTGGGGAGTGTCTATGGCTACACCTTC. Its protein product is CASSKELGSVYGYTF. The chain has TRBV21-1 and TRBJ1-2. TRBV21-1 is recorded as a pseudogene. The CDR3 is 15 residues long.

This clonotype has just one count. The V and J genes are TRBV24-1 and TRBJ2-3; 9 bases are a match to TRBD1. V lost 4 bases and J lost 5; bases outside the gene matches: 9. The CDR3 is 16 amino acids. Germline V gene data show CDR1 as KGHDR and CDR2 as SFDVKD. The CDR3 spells CATSDPRQGGLDTQYF. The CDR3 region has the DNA TGTGCCACCAGTGACCCTCGACAGGGGGGTCTAGATACGCAGTATTTT.

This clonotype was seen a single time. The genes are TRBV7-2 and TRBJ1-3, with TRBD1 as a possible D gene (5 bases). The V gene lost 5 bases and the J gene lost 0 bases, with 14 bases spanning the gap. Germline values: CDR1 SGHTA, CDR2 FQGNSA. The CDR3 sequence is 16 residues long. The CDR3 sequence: CASSPTGASSGNTIYF. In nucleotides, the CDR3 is TGTGCCAGCAGCCCTACAGGAGCGAGCTCTGGAAACACCATATATTTT.

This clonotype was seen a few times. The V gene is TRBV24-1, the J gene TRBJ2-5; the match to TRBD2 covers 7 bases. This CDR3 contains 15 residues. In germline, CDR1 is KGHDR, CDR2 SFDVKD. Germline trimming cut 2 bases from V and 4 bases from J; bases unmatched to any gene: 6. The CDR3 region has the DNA TGTGCCACCAGTGATTCCAGGACTAGTACAGAGACCCAGTACTTC. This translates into CATSDSRTSTETQYF.

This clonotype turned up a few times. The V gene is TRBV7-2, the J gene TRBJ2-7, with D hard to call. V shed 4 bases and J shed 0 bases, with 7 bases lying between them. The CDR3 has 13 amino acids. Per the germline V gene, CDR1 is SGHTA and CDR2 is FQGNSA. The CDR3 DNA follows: TGTGCCAGCAGCTCCCAGAGCTCCTACGAGCAGTACTTC. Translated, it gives CASSSQSSYEQYF.

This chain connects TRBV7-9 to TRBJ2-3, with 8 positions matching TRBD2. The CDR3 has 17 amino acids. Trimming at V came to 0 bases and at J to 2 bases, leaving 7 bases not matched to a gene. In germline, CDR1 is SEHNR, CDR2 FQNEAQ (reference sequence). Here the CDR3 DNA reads TGTGCCAGCAGCTTAGCGGTCGGGGGGGCCGTCACAGATACGCAGTATTTT. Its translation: CASSLAVGGAVTDTQYF.

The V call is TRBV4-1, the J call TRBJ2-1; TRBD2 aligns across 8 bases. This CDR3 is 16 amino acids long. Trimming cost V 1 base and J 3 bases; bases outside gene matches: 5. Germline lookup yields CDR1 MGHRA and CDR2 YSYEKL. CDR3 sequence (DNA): TGCGCCAGCAGCCAAGCCGCGGGGGGCCTCTACAATGAGCAGTTCTTC. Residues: CASSQAAGGLYNEQFF.

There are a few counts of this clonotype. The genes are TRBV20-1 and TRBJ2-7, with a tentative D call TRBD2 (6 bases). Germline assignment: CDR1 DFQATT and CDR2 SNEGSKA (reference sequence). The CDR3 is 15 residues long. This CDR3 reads CSAKPGTSGSGEQYF. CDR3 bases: TGCAGCGCCAAGCCCGGGACGAGCGGGTCGGGTGAGCAGTACTTC.

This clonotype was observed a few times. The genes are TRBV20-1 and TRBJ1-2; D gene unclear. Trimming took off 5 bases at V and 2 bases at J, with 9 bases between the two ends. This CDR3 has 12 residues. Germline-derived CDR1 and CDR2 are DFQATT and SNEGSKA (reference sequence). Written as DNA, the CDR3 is TGCAGTGCTCCTACAGAGAACTATGGCTACACCTTC. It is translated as CSAPTENYGYTF.

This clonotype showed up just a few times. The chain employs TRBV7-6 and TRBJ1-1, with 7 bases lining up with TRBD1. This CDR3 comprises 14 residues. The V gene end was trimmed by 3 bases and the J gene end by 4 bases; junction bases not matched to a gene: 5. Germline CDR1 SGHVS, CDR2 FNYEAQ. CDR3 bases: TGTGCCAGCAGCTTGTCAGGGGGGTTCACTGAAGCTTTCTTT. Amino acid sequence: CASSLSGGFTEAFF.

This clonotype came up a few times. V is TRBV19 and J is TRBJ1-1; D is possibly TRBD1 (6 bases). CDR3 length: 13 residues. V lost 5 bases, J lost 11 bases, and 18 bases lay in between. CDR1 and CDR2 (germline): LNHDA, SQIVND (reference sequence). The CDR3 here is CASSAGHQLGAFF. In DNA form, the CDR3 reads TGTGCCAGTAGTGCGGGACACCAACTTGGGGCTTTCTTT.

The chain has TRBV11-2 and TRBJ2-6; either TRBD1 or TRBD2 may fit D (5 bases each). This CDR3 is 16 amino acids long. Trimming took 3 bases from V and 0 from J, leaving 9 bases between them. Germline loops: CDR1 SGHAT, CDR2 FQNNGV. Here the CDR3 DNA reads TGTGCCAGCAGCTTGGGGGTCCACTCTGGGGCCAACGTCCTGACTTTC. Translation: CASSLGVHSGANVLTF.